This TCR beta chain was sequenced for a study of blood T cell repertoires in COVID-19. Study-wide background: T cells, B-cell-depleted T cells, or PBMCs supplied cDNA or gDNA.

Libraries were prepared by immunoSEQ multiplex PCR; TCRdb keeps only in-frame clonotypes and omits some of them. In the table there are hundreds of thousands of clones, 82% of which are singletons. This clone turned up a few times. Germline V gene data show CDR1 as LNHNV and CDR2 as YYDKDF (reference sequence). The CDR3 contains 15 residues. Trimming took 1 base from V and 7 from J, leaving 15 bases between them. The receptor comes from a woman at least 80 years old with acute or convalescent COVID-19. The sequenced material came from peripheral blood. The rearrangement links TRBV15 to TRBJ2-3; TRBD2 might be the D (6 bases). CDR3 DNA: TGTGCCACCAGCAGAGGTGGCGGACTAACAAATACGCAGTATTTT. Protein: CATSRGGGLTNTQYF.